The subject of this entry is one T cell receptor (beta chain). Data came from immunoSEQ multiplex PCR; TCRdb stores just in-frame clones and leaves some out. This table holds around 340,000 clones, roughly 94% found once. The sample belongs to a study of shared T cell receptors in the human thymus. This CDR3 region has 16 residues. Germline V lookup: CDR1 SGHVS, CDR2 FQNEAQ. V gave up 6 bases and J gave up 5 bases, with 19 bases separating them. The clonotype comes from a human donor. The J gene is TRBJ2-2, the V gene TRBV7-8, with D tentatively TRBD2 (6 bases). Material: thymocytes. The CDR3 region has the DNA TGTGCCAGCAGTAATATAGCGGTAGGAGGGACCGGGGAGCTGTTTTTT. Translating gives CASSNIAVGGTGELFF. Filled out from reference TRBV7-8 and TRBJ2-2, the complete variable domain reads GAGVSQSPRYKVAKRGQDVALRCDPISGHVSLFWYQQALGQGPEFLTYFQNEAQLDKSGLPSDRFFAERPEGSVSTLKIQRTQQEDSAVYLCASSNIAVGGTGELFFGEGSRLTVL.